This record looks at one T cell receptor (beta chain) sequence and its context. The protocol was immunoSEQ multiplex PCR, while the TCRdb copy is restricted to in-frame clones and leaves out a portion. The data show a few hundred thousand clones, roughly 90% seen once. Clinical histories supplied by participants themselves formed the basis of cohort assignment. These data belong to a study of blood T cell repertoires in COVID-19. Study context: Nucleic acid was either cDNA or gDNA, and it came from T cells, B-cell-depleted T cells, or PBMCs.

This sequence originates from a woman under 40 who had recovered from COVID-19. The sample taken for sequencing was PBMCs or T cells enriched from blood (not recorded which).

Here the CDR3 DNA reads TGTGCCAGCAGCCAAGCTAGAGGCGATGAGCAGTTCTTC. This sequence encodes CASSQARGDEQFF. The chain carries TRBV7-8 and TRBJ2-1; no firm D call. The CDR3 is 13 residues long. V was clipped by 5 bases and J by 8 bases, with 13 bases between them. CDR1 is SGHVS, CDR2 FQNEAQ, per germline. Variable domain in full (rest from reference TRBV7-8 and TRBJ2-1): GAGVSQSPRYKVAKRGQDVALRCDPISGHVSLFWYQQALGQGPEFLTYFQNEAQLDKSGLPSDRFFAERPEGSVSTLKIQRTQQEDSAVYLCASSQARGDEQFFGPGTRLTVL.